The 19 T cell receptor beta chains presented below share a single source sample, sequenced in a study of monozygotic twins with inflammatory bowel disease. TCRdb re-called the 5' RACE reads and shows each CDR3 protein once, DNA omitted. This repertoire includes 200,000 to 250,000 distinct CDR3 sequences. What was sequenced was blood. These receptors all stem from a human donor with ulcerative colitis or Crohn's disease, or a healthy co-twin of an affected twin (not recorded which).

The chain uses TRBV28 and TRBJ1-2. The CDR3 has 13 amino acids. Germline assignment: CDR1 MDHEN and CDR2 SYDVKM. This CDR3 is CASSFPILTGYTF.

The V call is TRBV20-1, the J call TRBJ2-7; TCRdb reports TRBD1, a call that lacks DNA to check it against. CDR1 and CDR2 (germline): DFQATT, SNEGSKA (reference sequence). The CDR3 consists of 13 residues. CDR3 sequence: CSAKGPGGYEQYF.

CDR3 loop: CASKLTDWKGTQYF. This sequence joins TRBV28 and TRBJ2-5; TCRdb indicates TRBD1, and absent DNA this call remains unverified. The CDR3 consists of 14 residues. The germline CDR1 and CDR2 sequences are MDHEN and SYDVKM.

The chain couples TRBV30 to TRBJ2-7; the TCRdb call, TRBD2, lacks DNA for checking. Germline-derived CDR1 and CDR2 are GTSNPN and SVGIG (reference sequence). CDR3 size: 16 residues. CDR3 sequence: CAWTHRSLLGAGEQYF.

The chain combines TRBV5-1 with TRBJ2-1. Germline CDR1 and CDR2: SGHRS and YFSETQ. There are 16 residues in the CDR3. CDR3 protein: CASSLSITSSYNEQFF.

This chain links TRBV19 with TRBJ1-4; the D gene TCRdb calls, TRBD1, cannot be checked with no DNA. Germline CDR1 reads LNHDA; CDR2 reads SQIVND (reference sequence). The CDR3 runs 14 residues. The CDR3 spells CASSMGQGTEKLFF.

The chain is built from TRBV5-1 and TRBJ2-5; TCRdb picks TRBD1, but there is no DNA to check that call. Germline CDR1 and CDR2: SGHRS and YFSETQ. CDR3 length: 15 residues. The CDR3 sequence: CASSLDRTGVVPQYF.

The V gene is TRBV20-1, the J gene TRBJ2-5; the D call from TCRdb, TRBD1, cannot be confirmed without DNA. The CDR3 extends over 13 amino acids. Germline V lookup: CDR1 DFQATT, CDR2 SNEGSKA (reference sequence). CDR3 residues: CSARARVQETQYF.

This rearrangement joins TRBV4-1 to TRBJ1-3; the D call from TCRdb, TRBD1, cannot be confirmed without DNA. There are 18 residues in the CDR3. The germline gives CDR1 MGHRA, CDR2 YSYEKL. The CDR3 loop reads CASSQEDTTIFSGNTIYF.

The chain uses TRBV7-8 and TRBJ2-1; TCRdb indicates TRBD1, and absent DNA this call remains unverified. This CDR3 has 14 residues. CDR1 and CDR2 (germline): SGHVS, FQNEAQ. This CDR3 reads CASSPGLIRDEQFF.

This rearrangement joins TRBV7-9 to TRBJ2-5; TCRdb proposes TRBD1, but this gene call is untestable without DNA. This CDR3 has 13 amino acids. Germline V gene lookup returns CDR1 SEHNR and CDR2 FQNEAQ (reference sequence). This chain's CDR3 is CASSTPLRETQYF.

The chain is built from TRBV9 and TRBJ1-5; TCRdb lists TRBD1, though no DNA is available to test this call. The CDR3 is made up of 14 amino acids. Germline values: CDR1 SGDLS, CDR2 YYNGEE. The CDR3 sequence: CASSALQGNQPQHF. The full variable domain, rest sourced from reference TRBV9 and TRBJ1-5, is DSGVTQTPKHLITATGQRVTLRCSPRSGDLSVYWYQQSLDQGLQFLIQYYNGEERAKGNILERFSAQQFPDLHSELNLSSLELGDSALYFCASSALQGNQPQHFGDGTRLSIL.

The chain combines TRBV2 with TRBJ2-7; with no DNA, the TCRdb D assignment of TRBD1 cannot be verified. In germline, CDR1 is SNHLY, CDR2 FYNNEI. The CDR3 has 13 amino acids. The CDR3 protein is CASSRELSYEQYF.

The gene calls are TRBV5-4 and TRBJ2-5. This CDR3 contains 14 residues. Looked up from germline, CDR1 is SGHNT and CDR2 is YYREEE (reference sequence). The chain's CDR3 is CASSLDLDQETQYF. The full variable domain, in which reference TRBV5-4 and TRBJ2-5 provide the parts outside the CDR3, is ETGVTQSPTHLIKTRGQQVTLRCSSQSGHNTVSWYQQALGQGPQFIFQYYREEENGRGNFPPRFSGLQFPNYSSELNVNALELDDSALYLCASSLDLDQETQYFGPGTRLLVL.

The chain has TRBV2 and TRBJ2-7; no DNA is available, so the TRBD1 call from TCRdb remains unchecked. The CDR3 is 14 residues long. Germline lookup yields CDR1 SNHLY and CDR2 FYNNEI. The CDR3 sequence: CASSEGDSSYEQYF.

The chain carries TRBV20-1 and TRBJ2-2; the D call of TRBD1 rests on TCRdb alone, since no DNA is present to check it. Germline V gene data show CDR1 as DFQATT and CDR2 as SNEGSKA (reference sequence). The CDR3 runs 17 residues. CDR3 amino acids: CSARPIETGVNTGELFF.

The J gene is TRBJ2-7, the V gene TRBV5-5; TCRdb indicates TRBD2, and absent DNA this call remains unverified. The V gene's germline CDR1 is SGHKS and CDR2 YYEKEE (reference sequence). CDR3 length equals 15 residues. CDR3 loop: CASSQTSGGSYEQYF.

The chain links TRBV27 to TRBJ2-1; the D call of TRBD1 rests on TCRdb alone, since no DNA is present to check it. The CDR3 covers 16 residues. CDR1 is MNHEY, CDR2 SMNVEV, per germline (reference sequence). The CDR3 loop is CASSGTGVRAYNEQFF.

This sequence joins TRBV27 and TRBJ1-6. The CDR3 extends over 12 amino acids. From germline, CDR1 is MNHEY and CDR2 SMNVEV (reference sequence). CDR3 sequence reads: CASRRGGTPLHF.